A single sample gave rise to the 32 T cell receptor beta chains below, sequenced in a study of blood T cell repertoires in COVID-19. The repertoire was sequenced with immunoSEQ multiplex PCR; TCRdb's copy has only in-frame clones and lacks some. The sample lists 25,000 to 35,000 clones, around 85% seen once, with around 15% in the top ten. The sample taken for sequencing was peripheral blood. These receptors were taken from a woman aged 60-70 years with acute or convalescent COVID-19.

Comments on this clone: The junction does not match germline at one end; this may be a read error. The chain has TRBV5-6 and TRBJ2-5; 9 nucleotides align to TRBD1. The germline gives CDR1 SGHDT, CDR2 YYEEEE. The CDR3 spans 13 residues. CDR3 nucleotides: TGTGCCAACAGCTTCGGACAGGGGGAGACCCAGTACTTC. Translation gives CANSFGQGETQYF.

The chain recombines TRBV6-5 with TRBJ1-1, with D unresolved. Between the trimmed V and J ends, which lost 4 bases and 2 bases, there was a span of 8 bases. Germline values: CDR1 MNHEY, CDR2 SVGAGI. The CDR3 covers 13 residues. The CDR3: CASSSGINTEAFF. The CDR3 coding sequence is TGTGCCAGCAGTTCCGGGATTAACACTGAAGCTTTCTTT.

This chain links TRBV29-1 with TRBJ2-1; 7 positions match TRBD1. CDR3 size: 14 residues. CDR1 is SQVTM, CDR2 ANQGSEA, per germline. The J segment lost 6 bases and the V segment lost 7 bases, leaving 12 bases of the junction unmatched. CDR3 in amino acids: CSGVIRDRSNEQFF. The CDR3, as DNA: TGCAGCGGCGTGATCCGGGACAGAAGCAATGAGCAGTTCTTC.

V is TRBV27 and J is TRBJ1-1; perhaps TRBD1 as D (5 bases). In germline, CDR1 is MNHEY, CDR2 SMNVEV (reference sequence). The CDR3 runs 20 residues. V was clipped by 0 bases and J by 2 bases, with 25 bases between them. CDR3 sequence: CASSLSLAEPFGGYNTEAFF. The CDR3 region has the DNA TGTGCCAGCAGTTTATCCCTCGCCGAGCCATTCGGGGGGTACAACACTGAAGCTTTCTTT.

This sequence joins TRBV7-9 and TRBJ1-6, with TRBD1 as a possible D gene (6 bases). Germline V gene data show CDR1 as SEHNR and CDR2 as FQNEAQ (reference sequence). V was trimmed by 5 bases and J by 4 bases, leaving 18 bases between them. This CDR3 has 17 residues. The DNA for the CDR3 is TGTGCCAGCAGCCTCGGGGCTTCCCAGGGGTATAATTCACCCCTCCACTTT. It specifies CASSLGASQGYNSPLHF.

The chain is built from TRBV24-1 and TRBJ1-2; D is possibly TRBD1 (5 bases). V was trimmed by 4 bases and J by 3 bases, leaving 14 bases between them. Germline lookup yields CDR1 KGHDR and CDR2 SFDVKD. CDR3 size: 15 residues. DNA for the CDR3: TGTGCCACCAGTGACCCAAAGGCGGGGCACTATGGCTACACCTTC. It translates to CATSDPKAGHYGYTF.

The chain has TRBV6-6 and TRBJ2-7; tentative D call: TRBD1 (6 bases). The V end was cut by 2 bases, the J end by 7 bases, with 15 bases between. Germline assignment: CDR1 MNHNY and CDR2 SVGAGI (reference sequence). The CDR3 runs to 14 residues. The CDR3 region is CASSYQQGQWEQYF. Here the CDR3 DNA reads TGTGCCAGCAGTTACCAGCAGGGGCAATGGGAGCAGTACTTC.

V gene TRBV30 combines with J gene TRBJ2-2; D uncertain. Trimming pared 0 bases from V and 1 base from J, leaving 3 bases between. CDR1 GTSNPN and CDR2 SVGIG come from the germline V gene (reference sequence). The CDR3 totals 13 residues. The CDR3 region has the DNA TGTGCCTGGAGTGTACAGAACACCGGGGAGCTGTTTTTT. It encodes CAWSVQNTGELFF.

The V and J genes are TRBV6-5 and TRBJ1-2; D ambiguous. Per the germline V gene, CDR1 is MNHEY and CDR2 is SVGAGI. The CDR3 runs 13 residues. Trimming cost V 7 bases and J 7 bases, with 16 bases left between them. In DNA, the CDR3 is TGTGCCAGCACCTCCAACCCGTCGCGTGGCTACACCTTC. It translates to CASTSNPSRGYTF.

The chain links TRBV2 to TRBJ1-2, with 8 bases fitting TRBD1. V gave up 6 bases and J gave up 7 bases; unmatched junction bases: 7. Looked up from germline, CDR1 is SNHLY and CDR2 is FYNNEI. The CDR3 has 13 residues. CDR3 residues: CASRPQGASGYTF. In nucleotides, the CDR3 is TGTGCCAGCAGGCCTCAGGGGGCGAGTGGCTACACCTTC. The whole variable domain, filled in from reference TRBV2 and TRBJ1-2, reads EPEVTQTPSHQVTQMGQEVILRCVPISNHLYFYWYRQILGQKVEFLVSFYNNEISEKSEIFDDQFSVERPDGSNFTLKIRSTKLEDSAMYFCASRPQGASGYTFGSGTRLTVV.

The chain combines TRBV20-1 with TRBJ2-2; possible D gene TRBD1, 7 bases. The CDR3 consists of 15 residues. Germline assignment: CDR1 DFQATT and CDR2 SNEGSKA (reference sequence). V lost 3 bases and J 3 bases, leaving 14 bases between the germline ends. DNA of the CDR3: TGCAGTGCTAGTTCAGGGGGGTGGGACACCGGGGAGCTGTTTTTT. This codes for CSASSGGWDTGELFF.

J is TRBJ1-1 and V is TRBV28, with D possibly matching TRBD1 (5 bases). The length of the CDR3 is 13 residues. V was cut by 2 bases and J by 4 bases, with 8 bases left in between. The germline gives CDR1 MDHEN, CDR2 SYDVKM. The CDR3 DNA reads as TGTGCCAGCAGTTTAAGGGGTGGCACTGAAGCTTTCTTT. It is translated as CASSLRGGTEAFF.

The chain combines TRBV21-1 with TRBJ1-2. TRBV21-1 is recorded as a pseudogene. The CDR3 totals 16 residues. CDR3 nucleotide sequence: TGTGCCAGCAGCGACCACCGCGAGGAGCTTAACTATGGCTACACCTTC. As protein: CASSDHREELNYGYTF.

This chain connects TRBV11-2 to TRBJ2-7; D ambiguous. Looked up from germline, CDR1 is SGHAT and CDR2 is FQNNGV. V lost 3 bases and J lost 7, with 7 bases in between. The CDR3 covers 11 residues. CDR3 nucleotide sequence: TGTGCCAGCAGCTTTCTGGCAGAGCAGTACTTC. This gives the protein CASSFLAEQYF.

Here the CDR3 DNA reads TGTGCCAGCAGTGAAAGGCGACAGGGGGGCCCAGGGACCCAGTACTTC. It specifies CASSERRQGGPGTQYF. The V gene is TRBV6-1, the J gene TRBJ2-5; 9 bases are a match to TRBD1. This CDR3 region has 16 residues. J gave up 7 bases and V 2 bases, and 11 bases lay outside the gene matches. Germline-derived CDR1 and CDR2 are MNHNS and SASEGT.

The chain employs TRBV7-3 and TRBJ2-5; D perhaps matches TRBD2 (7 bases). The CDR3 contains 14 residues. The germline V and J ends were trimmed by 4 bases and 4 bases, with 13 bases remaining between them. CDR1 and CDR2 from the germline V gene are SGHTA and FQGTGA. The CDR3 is CASSSGGPVETQYF. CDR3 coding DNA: TGTGCCAGCAGCTCGGGGGGCCCGGTAGAGACCCAGTACTTC.

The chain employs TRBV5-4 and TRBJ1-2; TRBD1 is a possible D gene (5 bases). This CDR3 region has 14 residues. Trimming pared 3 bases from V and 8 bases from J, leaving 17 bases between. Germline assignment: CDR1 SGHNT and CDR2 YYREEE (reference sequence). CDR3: CASSSGLPKRGYTF. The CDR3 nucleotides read TGTGCCAGCAGCTCGGGACTCCCCAAGAGGGGCTACACCTTC.

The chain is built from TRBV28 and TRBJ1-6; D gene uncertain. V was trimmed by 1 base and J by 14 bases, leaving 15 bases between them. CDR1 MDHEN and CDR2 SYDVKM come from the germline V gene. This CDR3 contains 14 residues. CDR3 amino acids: CASSLFSGMVTLHF. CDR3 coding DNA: TGTGCCAGCAGTTTATTTTCGGGGATGGTCACCCTCCACTTT. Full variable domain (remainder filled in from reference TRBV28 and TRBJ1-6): DVKVTQSSRYLVKRTGEKVFLECVQDMDHENMFWYRQDPGLGLRLIYFSYDVKMKEKGDIPEGYSVSREKKERFSLILESASTNQTSMYLCASSLFSGMVTLHFGNGTRLTVT.

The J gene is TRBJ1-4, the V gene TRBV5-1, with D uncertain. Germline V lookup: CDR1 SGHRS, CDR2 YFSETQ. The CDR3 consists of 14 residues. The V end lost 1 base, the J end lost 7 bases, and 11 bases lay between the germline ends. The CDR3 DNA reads TGCGCCAGCAGCTTGCCCAGTGCTGGTGAAAAACTGTTTTTT. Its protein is CASSLPSAGEKLFF.

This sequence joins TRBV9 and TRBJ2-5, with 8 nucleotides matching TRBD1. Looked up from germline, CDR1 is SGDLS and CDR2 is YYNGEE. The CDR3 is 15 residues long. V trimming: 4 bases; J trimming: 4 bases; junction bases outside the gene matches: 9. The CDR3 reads CASSPRGTGGETQYF. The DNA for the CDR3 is TGTGCCAGCAGCCCGAGAGGTACAGGGGGAGAGACCCAGTACTTC.

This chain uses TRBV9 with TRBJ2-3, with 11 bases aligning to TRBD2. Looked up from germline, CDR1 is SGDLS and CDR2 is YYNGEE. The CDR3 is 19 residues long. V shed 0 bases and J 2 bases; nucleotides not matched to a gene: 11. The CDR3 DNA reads TGTGCCAGCAGCGTAGCCCGAACCGCTAGCGGGGGGCCCACAGATACGCAGTATTTT. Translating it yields CASSVARTASGGPTDTQYF.

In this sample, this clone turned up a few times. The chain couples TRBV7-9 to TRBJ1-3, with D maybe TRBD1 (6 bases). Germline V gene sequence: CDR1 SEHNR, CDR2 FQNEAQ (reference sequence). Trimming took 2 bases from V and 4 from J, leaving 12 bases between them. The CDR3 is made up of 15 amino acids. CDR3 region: CASSLQTGLGNTIYF. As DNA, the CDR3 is TGTGCCAGCAGCTTACAAACAGGGCTGGGAAACACCATATATTTT.

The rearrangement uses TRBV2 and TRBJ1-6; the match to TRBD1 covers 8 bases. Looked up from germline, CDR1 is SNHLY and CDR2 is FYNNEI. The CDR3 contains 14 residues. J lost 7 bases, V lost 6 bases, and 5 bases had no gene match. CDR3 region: CASREGQANSPLHF. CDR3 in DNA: TGTGCCAGCAGGGAGGGACAGGCAAATTCACCCCTCCACTTT.

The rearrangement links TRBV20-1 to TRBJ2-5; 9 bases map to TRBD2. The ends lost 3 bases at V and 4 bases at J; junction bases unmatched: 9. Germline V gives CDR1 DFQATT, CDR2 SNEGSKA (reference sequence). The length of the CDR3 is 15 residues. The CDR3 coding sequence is TGCAGTGCTAGTAGGGCGGGGGGGCACAGAGAGACCCAGTACTTC. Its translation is CSASRAGGHRETQYF.

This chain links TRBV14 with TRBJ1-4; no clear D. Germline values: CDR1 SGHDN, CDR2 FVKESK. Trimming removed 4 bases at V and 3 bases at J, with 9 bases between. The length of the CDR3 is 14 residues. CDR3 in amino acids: CASSRLVANEKLFF. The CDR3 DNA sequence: TGTGCCAGCAGCCGCCTAGTGGCTAATGAAAAACTGTTTTTT.

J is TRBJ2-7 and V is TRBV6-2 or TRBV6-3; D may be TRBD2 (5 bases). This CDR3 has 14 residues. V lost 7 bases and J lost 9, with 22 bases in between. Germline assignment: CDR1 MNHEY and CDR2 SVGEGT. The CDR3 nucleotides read TGTGCCAGCATCCCGGACGGCCAAACGAGCGGGCAGTACTTC. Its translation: CASIPDGQTSGQYF.

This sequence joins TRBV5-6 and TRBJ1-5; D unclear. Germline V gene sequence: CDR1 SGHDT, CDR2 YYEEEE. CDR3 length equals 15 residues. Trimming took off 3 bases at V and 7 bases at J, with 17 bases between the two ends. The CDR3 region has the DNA TGTGCCAGCAGCTCAACCTCAAAGAACGGGCAGCCCCAGCATTTT. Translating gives CASSSTSKNGQPQHF.

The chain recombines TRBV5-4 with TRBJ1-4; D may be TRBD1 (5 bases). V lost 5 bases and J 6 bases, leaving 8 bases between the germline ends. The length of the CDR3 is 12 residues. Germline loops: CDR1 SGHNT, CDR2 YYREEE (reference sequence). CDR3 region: CASRGQDEKLFF. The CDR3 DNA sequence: TGTGCCAGCAGGGGGCAAGATGAAAAACTGTTTTTT.

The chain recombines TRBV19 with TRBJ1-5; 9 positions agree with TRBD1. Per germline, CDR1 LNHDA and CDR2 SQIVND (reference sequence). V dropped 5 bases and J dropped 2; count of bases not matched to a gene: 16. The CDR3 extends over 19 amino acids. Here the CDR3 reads CASSPGLDRGGMGNQPQHF. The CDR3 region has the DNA TGTGCCAGTAGTCCCGGCCTGGACAGGGGAGGAATGGGCAATCAGCCCCAGCATTTT. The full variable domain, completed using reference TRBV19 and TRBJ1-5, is DGGITQSPKYLFRKEGQNVTLSCEQNLNHDAMYWYRQDPGQGLRLIYYSQIVNDFQKGDIAEGYSVSREKKESFPLTVTSAQKNPTAFYLCASSPGLDRGGMGNQPQHFGDGTRLSIL.

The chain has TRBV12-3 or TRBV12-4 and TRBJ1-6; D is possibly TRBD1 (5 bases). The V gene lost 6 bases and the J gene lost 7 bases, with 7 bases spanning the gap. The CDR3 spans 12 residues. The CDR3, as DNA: TGTGCCAGCAGCCGACAGAATTCACCCCTCCACTTT. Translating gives CASSRQNSPLHF.

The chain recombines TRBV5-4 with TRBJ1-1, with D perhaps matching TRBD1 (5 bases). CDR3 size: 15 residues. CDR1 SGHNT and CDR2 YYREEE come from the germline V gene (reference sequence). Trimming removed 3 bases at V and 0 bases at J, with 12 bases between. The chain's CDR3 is CASSSRTLMNTEAFF. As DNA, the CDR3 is TGTGCCAGCAGCTCGAGGACACTTATGAACACTGAAGCTTTCTTT.

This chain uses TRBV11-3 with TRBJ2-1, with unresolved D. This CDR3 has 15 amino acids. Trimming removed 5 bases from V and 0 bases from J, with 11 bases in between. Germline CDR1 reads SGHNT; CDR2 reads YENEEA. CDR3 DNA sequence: TGTGCCAGCAGCCGGAGTGGTAGCTCCTACAATGAGCAGTTCTTC. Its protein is CASSRSGSSYNEQFF.